Below, one T cell receptor (beta chain) is given with its context. Only in-frame clones appear in the TCRdb table, and some are missing; sequencing was by immunoSEQ multiplex PCR. The top ten hold 0.7% to 0.95% of the sample, which has roughly 400,000 clones, roughly nine tenths seen once. The record originates from a study of blood T cell repertoires in COVID-19. Study as a whole: T cells, B-cell-depleted T cells, or PBMCs supplied cDNA or gDNA.

Individuals drawn from about 26 US areas were about 18 to 90 years old. Participants' reported clinical history set cohort assignment. Each exposed participant met a COVID-19 case in the 2 weeks preceding study entry. Sequences were obtained from PBMCs or T cells enriched from blood (not recorded which). This sequence originates from a woman aged 40-49 years who had been exposed to COVID-19.

The CDR3 DNA is TGTGCCAGCAGCCAAGGTCTCGGGACTAGCGGGCTTAATGAGCAGTTCTTC. It is translated as CASSQGLGTSGLNEQFF. The chain combines TRBV3-1 (or the pseudogene TRBV3-2) with TRBJ2-1, with TRBD2 matching over 12 bases. Trimming took 1 base from V and 7 from J; bases not matched to a gene: 8. This CDR3 has 17 amino acids. The germline gives CDR1 LGHDT, CDR2 YNNKEL (reference sequence).